This T cell receptor beta chain was profiled in a study of T cell repertoires in cytomegalovirus infection (dated by TCRdb to about 2019). About the full investigation: Donor HLA type was relevant to the analysis, because carriage of CMV infection together with the matching HLA type was indicated by public TCR beta signatures.

CDR1 and CDR2, per the germline V gene, are SGDLS and YYNGEE. From the cysteine up to the phenylalanine, the CDR3 has a length of 12 residues. This entry keeps only the CDR3 DNA: 36 bases, framed from base 1. V is cut by 4 bases and J by 7 bases, and the space between the germline ends is 9 bases. TCRdb shows the sequencer as Illumina HiSeq 1500. In-frame beta chains were kept once TCRdb had trimmed the public reads at Q25 with fastp and called clones with MiXCR. CDR3 protein sequences are deduplicated, and each keeps its most common genes and DNA. Here the sample has fewer than 200,000 distinct CDR3 sequences; about 20% occur a single time. In total, the top ten clones hold roughly 2.9% of the sample. In this sample, this clonotype turned up a few times. Its antigen is still unknown. No much larger clone is present one base from it, and per-base qualities are unavailable. Broad study findings and their caveats: The ex vivo response was dominated by HLA-C-restricted CMV-specific TCR beta clonotypes, which also provided the single most frequent clonotype in two of eight donors. Cumulative frequency of public TCR beta family members discriminated carriers of CMV infection plus the relevant HLA type in this cohort and an independent roughly 320-donor cohort.

The rearrangement joined TRBV9 to TRBJ2-1; a confident D gene designation cannot be given. Sequenced: PBMCs. The TCR sequence derives from a human donor in good health (CMV status not recorded). Some clones in this sample may be carry-over from other donors' samples. The sequenced DNA: TGTGCCAGCAGCCCCAACTATAATGAGCAGTTCTTC. Translated, this gives CASSPNYNEQFF.